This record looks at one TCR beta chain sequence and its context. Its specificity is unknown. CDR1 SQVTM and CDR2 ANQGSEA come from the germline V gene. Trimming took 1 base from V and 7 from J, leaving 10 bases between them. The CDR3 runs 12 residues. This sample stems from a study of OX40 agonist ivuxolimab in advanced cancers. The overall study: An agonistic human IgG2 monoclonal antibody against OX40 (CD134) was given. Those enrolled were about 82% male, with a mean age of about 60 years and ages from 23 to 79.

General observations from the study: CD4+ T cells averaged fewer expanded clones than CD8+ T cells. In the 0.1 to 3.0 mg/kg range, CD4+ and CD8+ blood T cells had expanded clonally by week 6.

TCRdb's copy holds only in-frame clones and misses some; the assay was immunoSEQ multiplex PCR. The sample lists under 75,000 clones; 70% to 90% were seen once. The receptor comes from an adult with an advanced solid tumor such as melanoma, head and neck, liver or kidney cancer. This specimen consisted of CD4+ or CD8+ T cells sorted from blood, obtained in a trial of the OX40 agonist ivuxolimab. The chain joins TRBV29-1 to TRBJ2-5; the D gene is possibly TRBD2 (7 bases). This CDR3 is CSVEVGGGTQYF. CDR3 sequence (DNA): TGCAGCGTTGAAGTAGGGGGGGGGACCCAGTACTTC. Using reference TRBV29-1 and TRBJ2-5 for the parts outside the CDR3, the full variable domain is SAVISQKPSRDICQRGTSLTIQCQVDSQVTMMFWYRQQPGQSLTLIATANQGSEATYESGFVIDKFPISRPNLTFSTLTVSNMSPEDSSIYLCSVEVGGGTQYFGPGTRLLVL.